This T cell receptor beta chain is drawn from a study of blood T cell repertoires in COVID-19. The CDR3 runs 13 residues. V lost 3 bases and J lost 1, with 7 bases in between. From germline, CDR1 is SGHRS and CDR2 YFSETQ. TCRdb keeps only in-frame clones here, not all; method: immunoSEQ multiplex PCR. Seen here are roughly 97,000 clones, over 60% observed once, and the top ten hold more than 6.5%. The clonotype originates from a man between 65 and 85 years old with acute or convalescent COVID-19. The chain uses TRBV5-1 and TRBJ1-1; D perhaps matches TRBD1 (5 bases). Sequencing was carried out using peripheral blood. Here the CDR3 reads CASSSGQNTEAFF. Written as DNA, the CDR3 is TGCGCCAGCAGCTCAGGGCAGAACACTGAAGCTTTCTTT.